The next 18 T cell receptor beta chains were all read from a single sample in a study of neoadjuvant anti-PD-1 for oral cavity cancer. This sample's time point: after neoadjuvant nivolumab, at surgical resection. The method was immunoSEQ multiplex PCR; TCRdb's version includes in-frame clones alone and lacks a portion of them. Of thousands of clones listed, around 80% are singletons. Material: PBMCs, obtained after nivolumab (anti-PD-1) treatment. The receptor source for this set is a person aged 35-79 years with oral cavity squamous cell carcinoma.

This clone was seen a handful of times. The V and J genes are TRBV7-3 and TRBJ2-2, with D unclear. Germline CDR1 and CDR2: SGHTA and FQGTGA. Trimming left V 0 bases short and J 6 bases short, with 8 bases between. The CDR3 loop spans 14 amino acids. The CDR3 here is CASSLTGISGELFF. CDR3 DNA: TGTGCCAGCAGCTTAACCGGCATTTCCGGGGAGCTGTTTTTT.

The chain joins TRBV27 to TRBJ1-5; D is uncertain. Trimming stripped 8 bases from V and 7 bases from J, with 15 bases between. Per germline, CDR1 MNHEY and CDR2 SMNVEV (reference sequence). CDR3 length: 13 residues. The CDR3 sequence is CASARRGGQPQHF. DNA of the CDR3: TGTGCCAGCGCCCGTCGGGGAGGGCAGCCCCAGCATTTT.

The CDR3: CASSPGGLAASNEQFF. The DNA for the CDR3 is TGTGCCAGCAGCCCGGGGGGACTAGCGGCTTCCAATGAGCAGTTCTTC. The rearrangement links TRBV28 to TRBJ2-1, with 11 positions matching TRBD2. Trimming at V came to 6 bases and at J to 6 bases, leaving 10 bases not matched to a gene. In germline, CDR1 is MDHEN, CDR2 SYDVKM. This CDR3 spans 16 amino acids.

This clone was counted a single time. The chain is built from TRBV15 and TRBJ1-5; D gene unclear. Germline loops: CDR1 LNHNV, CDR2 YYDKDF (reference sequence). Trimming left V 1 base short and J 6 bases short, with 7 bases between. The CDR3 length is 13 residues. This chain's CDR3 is CATSRVGSQPQHF. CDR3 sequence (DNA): TGTGCCACCAGCAGAGTGGGGAGTCAGCCCCAGCATTTT. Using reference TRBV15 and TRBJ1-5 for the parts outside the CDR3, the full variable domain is DAMVIQNPRYQVTQFGKPVTLSCSQTLNHNVMYWYQQKSSQAPKLLFHYYDKDFNNEADTPDNFQSRRPNTSFCFLDIRSPGLGDTAMYLCATSRVGSQPQHFGDGTRLSIL.

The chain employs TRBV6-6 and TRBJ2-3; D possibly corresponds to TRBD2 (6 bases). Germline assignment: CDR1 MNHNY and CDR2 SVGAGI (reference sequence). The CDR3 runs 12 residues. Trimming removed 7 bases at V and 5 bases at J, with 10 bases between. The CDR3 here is CASTPEGDTQYF. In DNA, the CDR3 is TGTGCCAGCACCCCGGAGGGAGATACGCAGTATTTT.

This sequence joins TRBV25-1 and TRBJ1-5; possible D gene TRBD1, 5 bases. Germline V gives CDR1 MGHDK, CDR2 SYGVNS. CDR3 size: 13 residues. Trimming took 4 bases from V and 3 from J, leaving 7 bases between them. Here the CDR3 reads CASSGQNNQPQHF. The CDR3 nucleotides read TGTGCCAGCAGTGGACAGAACAATCAGCCCCAGCATTTT.

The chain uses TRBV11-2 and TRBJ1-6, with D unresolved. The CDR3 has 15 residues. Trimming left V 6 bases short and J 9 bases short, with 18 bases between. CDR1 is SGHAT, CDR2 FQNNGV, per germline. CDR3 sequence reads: CASRRRTSKGSPLHF. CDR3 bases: TGTGCCAGCAGGCGAAGGACCTCCAAGGGTTCACCCCTCCACTTT.

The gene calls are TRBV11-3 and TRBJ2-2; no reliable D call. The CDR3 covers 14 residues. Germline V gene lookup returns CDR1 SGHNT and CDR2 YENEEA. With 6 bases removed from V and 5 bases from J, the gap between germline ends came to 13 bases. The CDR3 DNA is TGTGCCAGCAGGGCAAGCCCGGAAACCGGGGAGCTGTTTTTT. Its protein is CASRASPETGELFF.

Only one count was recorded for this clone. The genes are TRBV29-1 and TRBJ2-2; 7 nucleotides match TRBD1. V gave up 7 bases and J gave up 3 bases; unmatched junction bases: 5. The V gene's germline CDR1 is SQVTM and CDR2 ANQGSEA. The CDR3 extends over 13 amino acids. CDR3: CSAQGWDTGELFF. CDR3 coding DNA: TGCAGCGCACAGGGGTGGGACACCGGGGAGCTGTTTTTT.

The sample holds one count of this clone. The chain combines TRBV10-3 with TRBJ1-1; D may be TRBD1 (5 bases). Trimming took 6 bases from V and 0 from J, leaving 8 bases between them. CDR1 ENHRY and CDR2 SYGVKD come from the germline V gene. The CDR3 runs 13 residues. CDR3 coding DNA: TGTGCCATCAGATCGACAGTGAACACTGAAGCTTTCTTT. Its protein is CAIRSTVNTEAFF.

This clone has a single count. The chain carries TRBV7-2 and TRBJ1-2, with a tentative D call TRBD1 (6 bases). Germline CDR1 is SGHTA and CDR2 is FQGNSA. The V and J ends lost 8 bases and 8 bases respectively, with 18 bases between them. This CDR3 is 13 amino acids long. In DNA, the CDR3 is TGTGCCAGCCTTTCTCCCCCGGGACAAGGCTACACCTTC. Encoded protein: CASLSPPGQGYTF.

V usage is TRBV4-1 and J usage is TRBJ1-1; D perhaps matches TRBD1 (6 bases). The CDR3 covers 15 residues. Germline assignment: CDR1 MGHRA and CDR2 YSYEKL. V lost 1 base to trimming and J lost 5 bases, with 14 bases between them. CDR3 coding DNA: TGCGCCAGCAGCCAAGCCCCAGGGGTGGGGACTGAAGCTTTCTTT. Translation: CASSQAPGVGTEAFF.

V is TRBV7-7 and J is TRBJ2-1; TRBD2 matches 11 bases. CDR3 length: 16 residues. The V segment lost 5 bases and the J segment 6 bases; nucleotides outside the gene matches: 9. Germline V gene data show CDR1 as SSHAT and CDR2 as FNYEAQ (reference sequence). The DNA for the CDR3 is TGTGCCAGCAGCGCTACCCTAGCGGGGGGCCCCAATGAGCAGTTCTTC. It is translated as CASSATLAGGPNEQFF. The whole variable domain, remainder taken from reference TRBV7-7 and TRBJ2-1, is GAGVSQSPRYKVTKRGQDVTLRCDPISSHATLYWYQQALGQGPEFLTYFNYEAQPDKSGLPSDRFSAERPEGSISTLTIQRTEQRDSAMYRCASSATLAGGPNEQFFGPGTRLTVL.

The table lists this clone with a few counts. DNA for the CDR3: TGTGCCAGCAGTGAGGGGGCAGAAGGCACCGGGGAGCTGTTTTTT. It encodes CASSEGAEGTGELFF. V and J are TRBV6-4 and TRBJ2-2; maybe TRBD1 (6 bases). This CDR3 has 15 residues. In germline, CDR1 is MRHNA, CDR2 SNTAGT. V was trimmed by 3 bases and J by 4 bases, leaving 12 bases between them.

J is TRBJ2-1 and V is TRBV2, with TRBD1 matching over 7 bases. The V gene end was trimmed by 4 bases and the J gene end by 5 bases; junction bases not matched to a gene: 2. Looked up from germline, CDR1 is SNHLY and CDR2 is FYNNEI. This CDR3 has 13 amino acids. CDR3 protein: CASSGQGDNEQFF. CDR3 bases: TGTGCCAGCAGTGGACAGGGTGACAATGAGCAGTTCTTC. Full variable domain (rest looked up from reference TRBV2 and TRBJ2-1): EPEVTQTPSHQVTQMGQEVILRCVPISNHLYFYWYRQILGQKVEFLVSFYNNEISEKSEIFDDQFSVERPDGSNFTLKIRSTKLEDSAMYFCASSGQGDNEQFFGPGTRLTVL.

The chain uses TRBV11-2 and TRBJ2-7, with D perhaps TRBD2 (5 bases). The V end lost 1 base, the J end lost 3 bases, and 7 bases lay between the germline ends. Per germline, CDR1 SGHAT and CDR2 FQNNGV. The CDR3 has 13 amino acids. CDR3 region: CASSLGEGYEQYF. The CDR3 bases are TGTGCCAGCAGCTTAGGAGAGGGCTACGAGCAGTACTTC.

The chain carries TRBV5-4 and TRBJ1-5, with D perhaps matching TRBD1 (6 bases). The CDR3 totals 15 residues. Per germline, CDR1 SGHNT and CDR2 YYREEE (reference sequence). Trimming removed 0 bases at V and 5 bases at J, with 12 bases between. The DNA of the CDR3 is TGTGCCAGCAGCTTGGGGGTGGACAGCGATCAGCCCCAGCATTTT. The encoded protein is CASSLGVDSDQPQHF.

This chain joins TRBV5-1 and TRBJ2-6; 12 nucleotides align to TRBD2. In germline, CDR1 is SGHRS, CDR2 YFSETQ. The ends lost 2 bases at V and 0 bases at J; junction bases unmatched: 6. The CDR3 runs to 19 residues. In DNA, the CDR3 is TGCGCCAGCAGCTTTACCGGGACTAGCGGGTCCTCTGGGGCCAACGTCCTGACTTTC. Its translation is CASSFTGTSGSSGANVLTF.